A single TCR beta chain is shown here with its context. As for treatment: randomized to nivolumab then ipilimumab (arm A) or the reverse (arm B). None of the patients previously received DNA-damaging chemotherapy. From thawed PBMCs, live CD3+CD8+ cells negative for CD19 and CD56 were sorted. The sample comes from a study of sequential checkpoint blockade in melanoma. TCRdb keeps only in-frame clones here, not all; method: immunoSEQ multiplex PCR. Seen here are about 10,000 clones, 75% observed once, and the top ten hold around 10%. Germline CDR1 reads MDHEN; CDR2 reads SYDVKM. The length of the CDR3 is 13 residues. The ends were cut back, 2 bases at V and 9 bases at J, with 11 bases in the middle.

The sequence derives from a human donor with melanoma. Sequencing used CD8+ T cells sorted from blood (inferred from file names), obtained from a patient given nivolumab and ipilimumab in sequence. The chain recombines TRBV28 with TRBJ2-4; D remains unclear. CDR3 region: CASSLTPPSIQYF. The CDR3 region has the DNA TGTGCCAGCAGTTTAACTCCCCCTAGCATTCAGTACTTC. Full variable domain (rest looked up from reference TRBV28 and TRBJ2-4): DVKVTQSSRYLVKRTGEKVFLECVQDMDHENMFWYRQDPGLGLRLIYFSYDVKMKEKGDIPEGYSVSREKKERFSLILESASTNQTSMYLCASSLTPPSIQYFGAGTRLSVL.